One sample yielded the 9 T cell receptor beta chains listed below, sequenced in a study of blood T cell repertoires in COVID-19. Produced via immunoSEQ multiplex PCR; TCRdb's table is partial and in-frame only. The sample has tens of thousands of clones, about 88% seen once. Sequenced sample: peripheral blood. These receptors all stem from a man aged 40-55 years with acute or convalescent COVID-19.

The V call is TRBV3-1 (or the pseudogene TRBV3-2), the J call TRBJ1-2; 7 bases map to TRBD1. The CDR3 covers 14 residues. V lost 1 base and J lost 8; bases outside the gene matches: 7. Looked up from germline, CDR1 is LGHDT and CDR2 is YNNKEL (reference sequence). The DNA for the CDR3 is TGTGCCAGCAGCCAAGGACAGGGCTATTACGGCTACACCTTC. Its translation: CASSQGQGYYGYTF.

The gene calls are TRBV5-4 and TRBJ2-2; 14 positions match TRBD2. V was clipped by 0 bases and J by 5 bases; unmatched bases: 3. The CDR3 covers 17 residues. Looked up from germline, CDR1 is SGHNT and CDR2 is YYREEE (reference sequence). The CDR3 here is CASSLGLAGGRTGELFF. DNA for the CDR3: TGTGCCAGCAGCTTGGGACTAGCGGGAGGGCGTACCGGGGAGCTGTTTTTT.

This chain connects TRBV5-6 to TRBJ1-5; D may be TRBD1 (5 bases). Per the germline V gene, CDR1 is SGHDT and CDR2 is YYEEEE. The V and J ends lost 4 bases and 7 bases respectively, with 18 bases between them. The CDR3 sequence is 15 residues long. This chain's CDR3 is CASSTTRVRRQPQHF. The DNA of the CDR3 is TGTGCCAGCAGCACCACCAGGGTACGACGCCAGCCCCAGCATTTT.

The chain combines TRBV29-1 with TRBJ1-4; 10 bases match TRBD1. The germline gives CDR1 SQVTM, CDR2 ANQGSEA. The CDR3 runs to 13 residues. After removal of 8 bases from V and 4 bases from J, the junction contained 4 bases not matched to a gene. The chain's CDR3 is CSTGTGDNEKLFF. As DNA, the CDR3 is TGCAGCACCGGGACAGGGGATAATGAAAAACTGTTTTTT. Full variable domain (rest looked up from reference TRBV29-1 and TRBJ1-4): SAVISQKPSRDICQRGTSLTIQCQVDSQVTMMFWYRQQPGQSLTLIATANQGSEATYESGFVIDKFPISRPNLTFSTLTVSNMSPEDSSIYLCSTGTGDNEKLFFGSGTQLSVL.

The genes are TRBV10-3 and TRBJ2-5; 9 bases align to TRBD2. Germline V gene sequence: CDR1 ENHRY, CDR2 SYGVKD. The CDR3 is 15 residues long. J lost 2 bases, V lost 6 bases, and 7 bases had no gene match. In nucleotides, the CDR3 is TGTGCCATCAGCCCCGGACTAGCGAAACAAGAGACCCAGTACTTC. This sequence encodes CAISPGLAKQETQYF.

The rearrangement joins TRBV11-3 to TRBJ2-3; TRBD2 agrees at 13 bases. CDR3 length equals 13 residues. V was pared by 2 bases and J by 10 bases, with 0 bases of the junction left unmatched. The germline V gene has CDR1 SGHNT and CDR2 YENEEA. CDR3 in amino acids: CASSLTSGRAQYF. The CDR3, as DNA: TGTGCCAGCAGCTTAACTAGCGGGAGGGCGCAGTATTTT. The variable domain in full, with the rest retrieved from reference TRBV11-3 and TRBJ2-3, is EAGVVQSPRYKIIEKKQPVAFWCNPISGHNTLYWYLQNLGQGPELLIRYENEEAVDDSQLPKDRFSAERLKGVDSTLKIQPAELGDSAVYLCASSLTSGRAQYFGPGTRLTVL.

V is TRBV9 and J is TRBJ2-1, with TRBD2 identical over 10 bases. The CDR3 totals 17 residues. The trim removed 0 bases at V and 3 bases at J, leaving 6 bases unmatched. Germline CDR1 is SGDLS and CDR2 is YYNGEE. CDR3 amino acids: CASSVGPVAGGYNEQFF. The CDR3 DNA follows: TGTGCCAGCAGCGTAGGACCGGTAGCGGGAGGCTACAATGAGCAGTTCTTC.

V is TRBV5-4 and J is TRBJ1-3; D is ambiguous. V shed 3 bases and J shed 2 bases, with 12 bases lying between them. Germline CDR1 SGHNT, CDR2 YYREEE (reference sequence). The CDR3 totals 15 residues. The CDR3 loop reads CASSWELGAGNTIYF. In DNA form, the CDR3 reads TGTGCCAGCAGCTGGGAGCTCGGGGCTGGAAACACCATATATTTT.

This clone appeared a single time. The chain couples TRBV10-2 to TRBJ1-5; 10 nucleotides line up with TRBD1. The V gene end was trimmed by 6 bases and the J gene end by 2 bases; junction bases not matched to a gene: 1. This CDR3 has 14 amino acids. Germline lookup yields CDR1 WSHSY and CDR2 SAAADI. CDR3 nucleotide sequence: TGCGCCAGCAGGGGGACAGGGGGCAATCAGCCCCAGCATTTT. Protein: CASRGTGGNQPQHF.